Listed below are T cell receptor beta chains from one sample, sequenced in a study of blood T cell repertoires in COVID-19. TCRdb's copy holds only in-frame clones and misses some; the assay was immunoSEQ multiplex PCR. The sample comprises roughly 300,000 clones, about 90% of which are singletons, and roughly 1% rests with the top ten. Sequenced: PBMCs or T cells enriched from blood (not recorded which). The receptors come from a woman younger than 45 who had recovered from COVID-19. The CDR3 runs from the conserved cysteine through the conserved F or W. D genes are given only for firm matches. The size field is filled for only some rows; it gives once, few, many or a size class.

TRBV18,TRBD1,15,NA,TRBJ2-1,CASSPGTGPHNEQFF,TGTGCCAGCTCCCCGGGGACAGGGCCACACAATGAGCAGTTCTTC
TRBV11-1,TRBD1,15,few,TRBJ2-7,CASSLRDRGTYEQYF,TGTGCCAGCAGCCTCCGAGACAGGGGTACCTACGAGCAGTACTTC
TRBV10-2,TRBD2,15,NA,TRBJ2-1,CASAKAGDHYNEQFF,TGCGCCAGCGCCAAGGCGGGGGACCACTACAATGAGCAGTTCTTC
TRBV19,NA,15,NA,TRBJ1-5,CASTYKSGIQQPQHF,TGTGCCAGTACCTATAAATCGGGGATTCAACAGCCCCAGCATTTT
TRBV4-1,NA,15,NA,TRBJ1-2,CASSQESGGAYGYTF,TGCGCCAGCAGCCAAGAGAGCGGAGGGGCCTATGGCTACACCTTC
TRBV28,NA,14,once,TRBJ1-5,CASTTGGVSQPQHF,TGTGCCAGCACCACAGGTGGGGTGAGTCAGCCCCAGCATTTT
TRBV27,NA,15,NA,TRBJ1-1,CASSLTGHPRTEAFF,TGTGCCAGCAGTTTAACAGGACACCCGAGGACTGAAGCTTTCTTT
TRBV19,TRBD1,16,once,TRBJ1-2,CASSIVKGQRDYGYTF,TGTGCCAGTAGTATAGTTAAGGGACAGAGGGACTATGGCTACACCTTC
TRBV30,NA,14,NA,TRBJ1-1,CAWRNSWLVPEAFF,TGTGCCTGGAGGAACAGTTGGCTGGTGCCTGAAGCTTTCTTT
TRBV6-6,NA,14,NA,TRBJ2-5,CASSYVAYQETQYF,TGTGCCAGCAGTTACGTTGCGTACCAAGAGACCCAGTACTTC
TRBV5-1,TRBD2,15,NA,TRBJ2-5,CASSEGREVGETQYF,TGCGCCAGCAGCGAAGGGAGGGAGGTCGGTGAGACCCAGTACTTC
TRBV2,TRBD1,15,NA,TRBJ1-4,CASTTGQGGNEKLFF,TGTGCCAGCACTACGGGACAGGGAGGTAATGAAAAACTGTTTTTT
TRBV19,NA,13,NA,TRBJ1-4,CASSDTTNEKLFF,TGTGCCAGTAGTGACACAACTAATGAAAAACTGTTTTTT
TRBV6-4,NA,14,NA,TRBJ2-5,CASSSGRVPETQYF,TGTGCCAGCAGTTCGGGCAGGGTGCCCGAGACCCAGTACTTC
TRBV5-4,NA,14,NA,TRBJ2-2,CASSLGGGAGELFF,TGTGCCAGCAGCTTAGGGGGGGGCGCCGGGGAGCTGTTTTTT
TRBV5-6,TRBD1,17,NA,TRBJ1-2,CASRQNGAGGANYGYTF,TGTGCCAGCAGACAAAACGGGGCAGGGGGAGCTAACTATGGCTACACCTTC
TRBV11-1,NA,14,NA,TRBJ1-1,CASSAEGGTTEAFF,TGTGCCAGCAGCGCCGAGGGGGGGACCACTGAAGCTTTCTTT
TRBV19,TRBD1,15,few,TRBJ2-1,CASTPGQVVTNEQFF,TGTGCCAGTACCCCGGGACAGGTGGTAACCAATGAGCAGTTCTTC
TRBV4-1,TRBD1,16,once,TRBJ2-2,CASSRGDRVGTGELFF,TGCGCCAGCAGCCGGGGGGACAGGGTAGGCACCGGGGAGCTGTTTTTT
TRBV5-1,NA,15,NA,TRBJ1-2,CASSSHFAGNYGYTF,TGCGCCAGCAGCTCACATTTCGCGGGTAACTATGGCTACACCTTC
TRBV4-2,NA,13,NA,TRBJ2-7,CASSQDPIYEQYF,TGTGCCAGCAGCCAAGACCCTATCTACGAGCAGTACTTC
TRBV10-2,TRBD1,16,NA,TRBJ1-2,CASSESRAGGANGYTF,TGCGCCAGCAGTGAGTCTCGGGCAGGGGGCGCGAATGGCTACACCTTC
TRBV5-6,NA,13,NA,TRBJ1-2,CASSLGQNYGYTF,TGTGCCAGCAGCTTGGGACAGAACTATGGCTACACCTTC
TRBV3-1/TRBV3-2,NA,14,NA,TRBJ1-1,CASSQSQGYTEAFF,TGTGCCAGCAGCCAAAGTCAGGGTTACACTGAAGCTTTCTTT
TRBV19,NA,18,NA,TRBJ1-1,CASSIVAGASGMNTEAFF,TGTGCCAGTAGTATAGTCGCGGGGGCTTCGGGAATGAACACTGAAGCTTTCTTT
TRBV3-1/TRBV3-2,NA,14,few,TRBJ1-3,CASSQGEAGNTIYF,TGTGCCAGCAGCCAAGGGGAGGCCGGAAACACCATATATTTT
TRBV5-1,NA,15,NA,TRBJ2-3,CASSVDSPSTDTQYF,TGCGCCAGCAGCGTGGACTCACCCTCAACAGATACGCAGTATTTT
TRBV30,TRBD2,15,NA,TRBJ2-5,CAWSVKRGRKETQYF,TGTGCCTGGAGTGTCAAGCGGGGGAGAAAAGAGACCCAGTACTTC
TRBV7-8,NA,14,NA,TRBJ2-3,CASSQRTSTDTQYF,TGTGCCAGCAGCCAGAGGACTTCCACAGATACGCAGTATTTT
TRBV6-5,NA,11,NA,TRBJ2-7,CASMRAHEQYF,TGTGCCAGCATGAGGGCCCACGAGCAGTACTTC
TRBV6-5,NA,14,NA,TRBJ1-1,CASSPRRPHTEAFF,TGTGCCAGCAGTCCCAGGAGGCCGCACACTGAAGCTTTCTTT
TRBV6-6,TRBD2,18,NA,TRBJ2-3,CASSPWASGGARADTQYF,TGTGCCAGCAGTCCATGGGCTAGCGGGGGGGCCAGGGCAGATACGCAGTATTTT
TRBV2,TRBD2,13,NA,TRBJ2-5,CAGRLAGEETQYF,TGTGCCGGCAGACTAGCGGGGGAAGAGACCCAGTACTTC
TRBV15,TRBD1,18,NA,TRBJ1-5,CATSRGLTGGSINQPQHF,TGTGCCACCAGCAGAGGCCTGACAGGGGGGTCAATCAATCAGCCCCAGCATTTT
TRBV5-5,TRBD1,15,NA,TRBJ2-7,CASSVTGTGGREQYF,TGTGCCAGCAGCGTTACCGGGACAGGGGGCCGCGAGCAGTACTTC
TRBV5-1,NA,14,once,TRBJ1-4,CASSLEGSNEKLFF,TGCGCCAGCAGCTTGGAGGGGTCTAATGAAAAACTGTTTTTT
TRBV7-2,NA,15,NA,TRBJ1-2,CASSITGTTNYGYTF,TGTGCCAGCAGCATCACAGGGACAACTAACTATGGCTACACCTTC
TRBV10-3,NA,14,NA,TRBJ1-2,CAISLQGGSYGYTF,TGTGCCATCAGTCTACAGGGAGGGTCCTATGGCTACACCTTC
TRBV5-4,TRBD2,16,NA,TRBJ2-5,CASSLASGTSTETQYF,TGTGCCAGCAGCTTGGCCTCTGGGACTAGCACGGAGACCCAGTACTTC
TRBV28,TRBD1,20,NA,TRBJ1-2,CASSLLSHGYSGGDVPGYTF,TGTGCCAGCAGTTTGCTCAGCCATGGATATTCAGGGGGCGACGTCCCTGGCTACACCTTC
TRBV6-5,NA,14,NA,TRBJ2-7,CASSYSQGSYEQYF,TGTGCCAGCAGTTACTCGCAGGGATCGTACGAGCAGTACTTC
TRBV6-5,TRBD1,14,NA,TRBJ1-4,CASSTTGFNEKLFF,TGTGCCAGCAGTACGACAGGGTTCAATGAAAAACTGTTTTTT
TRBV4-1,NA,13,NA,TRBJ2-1,CASSQAGYNEQFF,TGCGCCAGCAGCCAAGCAGGGTACAATGAGCAGTTCTTC
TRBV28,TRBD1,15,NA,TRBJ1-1,CASSPSQGTNTEAFF,TGTGCCAGCAGTCCCTCACAGGGGACTAACACTGAAGCTTTCTTT
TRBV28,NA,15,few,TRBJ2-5,CASSFRPPREETQYF,TGTGCCAGCAGTTTTAGGCCCCCCAGGGAAGAGACCCAGTACTTC
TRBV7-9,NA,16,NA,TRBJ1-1,CASSLVVTGLNTEAFF,TGTGCCAGCAGCTTAGTAGTCACGGGATTGAACACTGAAGCTTTCTTT
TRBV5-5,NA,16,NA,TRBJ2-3,CASSRRQASATDTQYF,TGTGCCAGCAGTCGACGACAGGCTTCAGCCACAGATACGCAGTATTTT
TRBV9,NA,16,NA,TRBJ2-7,CASSTRDSGPTYEQYF,TGTGCCAGCAGCACGCGAGACTCAGGGCCCACCTACGAGCAGTACTTC
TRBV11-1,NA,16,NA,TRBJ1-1,CASSSHTGTPNTEAFF,TGTGCCAGCAGCTCACATACCGGGACACCAAACACTGAAGCTTTCTTT
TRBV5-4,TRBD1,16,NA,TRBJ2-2,CASSYGQGASIGELFF,TGTGCCAGCAGCTATGGACAGGGGGCTAGTATCGGGGAGCTGTTTTTT
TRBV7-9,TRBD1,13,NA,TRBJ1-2,CASSGEAGGGYTF,TGTGCCAGCAGCGGGGAGGCAGGGGGAGGCTACACCTTC
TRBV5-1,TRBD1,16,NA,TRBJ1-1,CASSPREGAMNTEAFF,TGCGCCAGCAGCCCCCGGGAGGGGGCGATGAACACTGAAGCTTTCTTT
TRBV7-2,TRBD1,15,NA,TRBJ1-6,CASSLGQGENSPLHF,TGTGCCAGCAGCTTGGGACAGGGGGAAAATTCACCCCTCCACTTT
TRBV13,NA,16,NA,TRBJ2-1,CASSPESGEAYNEQFF,TGTGCCAGCAGCCCCGAGTCGGGGGAGGCCTACAATGAGCAGTTCTTC
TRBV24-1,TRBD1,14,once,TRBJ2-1,CATSDSDRGNEQFF,TGTGCCACCAGTGACAGTGACAGGGGTAATGAGCAGTTCTTC